What follows is one TCR beta chain and its context. Its cognate antigen is unknown. The record originates from a study of T cells after yellow fever vaccination. Notes on the study in general: In FACS-sorted repertoires, abundant clonotypes from the bulk population could appear as contaminants.

Germline CDR1 MDHEN, CDR2 SYDVKM. The V and J ends lost 5 bases and 0 bases, in that order; junction bases with no gene match: 7. CDR3 length equals 16 residues. Via MiXCR, TCRdb re-called the 5' RACE reads, giving one row per CDR3 protein. The sample comprises more than 80,000 distinct CDR3 sequences, approximately 6.3% of which are singletons, and more than 40% rests with the top ten. Material: CD8+ T cells sorted from PBMCs, obtained 10 days after the yellow fever booster vaccination. The rearrangement uses TRBV28 and TRBJ1-5; the match to TRBD1 covers 7 bases. This clonotype was obtained from a man aged 18 to 30 who received the YFV17D yellow fever vaccine. For the CDR3, the DNA is TGTGCCAGCAGTATACGGACAGGCCATAGCAATCAGCCCCAGCATTTT. Its protein product is CASSIRTGHSNQPQHF.